These 21 T cell receptor beta chains came from one sample sequenced in a study of T-cell memory formation after mild COVID-19. TCRdb used MiXCR to reprocess the 5' RACE reads, holding one entry per CDR3 protein. Here the sample spans under 300,000 distinct CDR3 sequences, under 20% being singletons. The sequenced sample consisted of PBMCs or a T cell subset sorted from them (not recorded which). Receptor source: a man aged 18 to 35 who had mild COVID-19 (a few samples of this study predate the infection). Cell type and time point are not known.

V is TRBV5-1 and J is TRBJ1-1; no reliable D call. With 4 bases removed from V and 1 base from J, the gap between germline ends came to 8 bases. Germline CDR1 reads SGHRS; CDR2 reads YFSETQ. This CDR3 has 13 amino acids. CDR3 bases: TGCGCCAGCAGCAACGGCCAGAACACTGAAGCTTTCTTT. Its protein is CASSNGQNTEAFF.

This clonotype was detected many times. In DNA form, the CDR3 reads TGTGCCAGCAGCGCTACTAGCGGGGTTCAAGAGACCCAGTACTTC. Translation gives CASSATSGVQETQYF. V and J are TRBV7-2 and TRBJ2-5; TRBD2 matches at 10 bases. Germline values: CDR1 SGHTA, CDR2 FQGNSA. V shed 5 bases, J shed 2 bases, and the junction held 5 bases outside the gene matches. The CDR3 has 15 amino acids.

This clonotype was recorded a few times. The rearrangement links TRBV7-3 to TRBJ2-5; D is perhaps TRBD1 (6 bases). V was pared by 2 bases and J by 0 bases, with 7 bases between. This CDR3 is 14 amino acids long. Germline CDR1 reads SGHTA; CDR2 reads FQGTGA. The CDR3 region is CASSLGGNQETQYF. The CDR3 nucleotides are TGTGCCAGCAGCTTAGGGGGCAACCAAGAGACCCAGTACTTC.

The chain is built from TRBV21-1 and TRBJ2-7; the D segment call TRBD2 is taken from the table without a DNA check. TRBV21-1 is listed as a pseudogene. The CDR3 covers 12 residues. The CDR3: CASVGPPSEQYV. The CDR3 nucleotides read TGTGCCAGCGTGGGGCCCCCCTCCGAGCAGTACGTC.

In this sample, this clonotype turned up many times. This chain uses TRBV7-3 with TRBJ2-5; 11 bases align to TRBD2. Germline V gives CDR1 SGHTA, CDR2 FQGTGA. There are 14 residues in the CDR3. Trimming removed 5 bases from V and 4 bases from J; junction bases left unmatched: 3. The CDR3 reads CASSPTSGGETQYF. The CDR3 DNA sequence: TGTGCCAGCAGCCCCACTAGCGGGGGAGAGACCCAGTACTTC.

This clonotype was counted a few times. The CDR3 region has the DNA TGCAGTGCTAGAGATCACGGGACAGGGGCCCATTCACCCCTCCACTTT. Translated: CSARDHGTGAHSPLHF. The V and J genes are TRBV20-1 and TRBJ1-6; 10 positions match TRBD1. With V trimmed by 0 bases and J by 8 bases, 7 bases remained unmatched. Per germline, CDR1 DFQATT and CDR2 SNEGSKA (reference sequence). The length of the CDR3 is 16 residues.

This clonotype has only a few counts. The V call is TRBV5-6, the J call TRBJ2-5, with TRBD1 matching 10 bases. The CDR3 sequence is 15 residues long. Germline lookup yields CDR1 SGHDT and CDR2 YYEEEE. The V segment lost 3 bases and the J segment 4 bases; nucleotides outside the gene matches: 6. CDR3 DNA sequence: TGTGCCAGCAGCTGGGACAGGGGTTTGGGAGAGACCCAGTACTTC. This gives the protein CASSWDRGLGETQYF.

The J gene is TRBJ2-3, the V gene TRBV7-3, with D unclear. V gave up 2 bases and J gave up 5 bases, with 17 bases separating them. Germline V lookup: CDR1 SGHTA, CDR2 FQGTGA. This CDR3 contains 16 residues. The CDR3: CASSLEGFIGVDTQYF. For the CDR3, the DNA is TGTGCCAGCAGCTTAGAAGGCTTCATTGGGGTAGATACGCAGTATTTT.

The V gene is TRBV4-3, the J gene TRBJ1-1, with D hard to call. CDR3 length: 13 amino acids. V was shortened by 3 bases and J by 8 bases, with 13 bases between the two germline ends. From germline, CDR1 is LGHNA and CDR2 YSLEER. The CDR3 DNA reads TGCGCCAGCAGCCAGGGTAGGGCAGTCGAAGCTTTCTTT. It codes for CASSQGRAVEAFF.

This clonotype was seen a few times. The chain links TRBV4-2 to TRBJ2-1; D uncertain. Germline lookup yields CDR1 LGHNA and CDR2 YNFKEQ. The V end lost 0 bases, the J end lost 13 bases, and 10 bases lay between the germline ends. The CDR3 length is 12 residues. Written as DNA, the CDR3 is TGTGCCAGCAGCCAAGATGGGCGGAGTCAGTTCTTC. It is translated as CASSQDGRSQFF.

V gene TRBV6-2 or TRBV6-3 combines with J gene TRBJ2-2; 9 nucleotides match TRBD1. The germline CDR1 and CDR2 sequences are MNHEY and SVGEGT. This CDR3 region has 18 residues. Trimming took 3 bases from V and 5 from J; bases not matched to a gene: 13. The CDR3 sequence is CASSYSSAGQGPTGELFF. The CDR3 DNA follows: TGTGCCAGCAGTTATTCCTCTGCGGGACAGGGACCGACCGGGGAGCTGTTTTTT.

The J gene is TRBJ2-3, the V gene TRBV6-5; TRBD2 aligns across 8 bases. The CDR3 contains 14 residues. V was clipped by 6 bases and J by 3 bases; unmatched bases: 5. Germline assignment: CDR1 MNHEY and CDR2 SVGAGI. CDR3 residues: CASRAGGATDTQYF. CDR3 nucleotide sequence: TGTGCCAGCAGGGCGGGGGGCGCGACAGATACGCAGTATTTT.

The gene calls are TRBV18 and TRBJ2-5; TRBD2 is a possible D gene (6 bases). CDR1 KGHSH and CDR2 LQKENI come from the germline V gene. This CDR3 region has 13 residues. V was cut by 3 bases and J by 3 bases, with 8 bases left in between. CDR3 coding DNA: TGTGCCAGCTCACCTCCTAGCGAAGAGACCCAGTACTTC. Translated: CASSPPSEETQYF.

V gene TRBV7-9 combines with J gene TRBJ2-2, with no clear D. Trimming stripped 4 bases from V and 7 bases from J, with 7 bases between. Germline loops: CDR1 SEHNR, CDR2 FQNEAQ (reference sequence). The CDR3 consists of 12 residues. The CDR3 spells CASSSNLGELFF. The CDR3 DNA is TGTGCCAGCAGCTCTAATCTCGGGGAGCTGTTTTTT.

This chain uses TRBV27 with TRBJ1-6, with no clear D. The CDR3 extends over 15 amino acids. CDR1 is MNHEY and CDR2 is SMNVEV in the germline V gene (reference sequence). Trimming removed 3 bases from V and 4 bases from J, with 10 bases in between. The DNA for the CDR3 is TGTGCCAGCAGTTTTAGGGCAGTATATAATTCACCCCTCCACTTT. It is translated as CASSFRAVYNSPLHF.

In this sample, this clonotype turned up a few times. The CDR3 DNA reads as TGCGCCAGCAGCCCTCGCGGACTAGCGGGCAATGAGCAGTTCTTC. It is translated as CASSPRGLAGNEQFF. V and J are TRBV4-3 and TRBJ2-1, with 11 bases lining up with TRBD2. J gave up 6 bases and V 4 bases, and 5 bases lay outside the gene matches. The germline V gene has CDR1 LGHNA and CDR2 YSLEER. The length of the CDR3 is 15 residues.

V usage is TRBV7-9 and J usage is TRBJ1-2, with D possibly TRBD1 on 5 matching bases. The germline gives CDR1 SEHNR, CDR2 FQNEAQ (reference sequence). The CDR3 loop spans 16 amino acids. V was trimmed by 5 bases and J by 3 bases, leaving 19 bases between them. The CDR3 here is CASSQRDSERHYGYTF. CDR3 nucleotides: TGTGCCAGCAGCCAGCGGGACTCCGAACGGCACTATGGCTACACCTTC.

This chain connects TRBV29-1 to TRBJ2-1; maybe TRBD2 (6 bases). This CDR3 has 13 residues. Germline-derived CDR1 and CDR2 are SQVTM and ANQGSEA. The V end lost 7 bases, the J end lost 9 bases, and 19 bases lay between the germline ends. CDR3 region: CSGGKEGLSEQFF. CDR3 in DNA: TGCAGCGGGGGGAAGGAGGGGTTGAGTGAGCAGTTCTTC.

The chain uses TRBV7-3 and TRBJ2-2; D could derive from TRBD1 or TRBD2 (6 bases each). Germline CDR1 is SGHTA and CDR2 is FQGTGA. Trimming took off 3 bases at V and 5 bases at J, with 16 bases between the two ends. This CDR3 comprises 16 residues. For the CDR3, the DNA is TGTGCCAGCAGCTTCCCTGGGGGGCAGAGTACCGGGGAGCTGTTTTTT. The encoded protein is CASSFPGGQSTGELFF.

The genes are TRBV9 and TRBJ1-1; 10 bases map to TRBD1. Germline-derived CDR1 and CDR2 are SGDLS and YYNGEE. CDR3 size: 15 residues. V lost 2 bases to trimming and J lost 2 bases; unmatched junction nucleotides: 3. As DNA, the CDR3 is TGTGCCAGCAGCGTGACAGGGGGCTTCAACACTGAAGCTTTCTTT. Amino acids: CASSVTGGFNTEAFF.

The chain employs TRBV10-2 and TRBJ2-3, with D possibly matching TRBD1 (5 bases). The CDR3 extends over 14 amino acids. The V end was cut by 4 bases, the J end by 4 bases, with 12 bases between. In germline, CDR1 is WSHSY, CDR2 SAAADI. This CDR3 reads CASSVGLVADTQYF. CDR3 DNA sequence: TGCGCCAGCAGTGTGGGGCTCGTGGCAGATACGCAGTATTTT.